A selection of T cell receptor beta chains follows, all from one sample in a study of naive and memory T cell subsets. TCRdb re-called the 5' RACE reads through MiXCR, storing one row per CDR3 protein. Among approximately 30,000 distinct CDR3 sequences listed, around 15% were seen once. These TCRs come from a female donor in good health. The CDR3 runs from the conserved cysteine through the conserved F or W. The order of the fields is D gene, clone size, V gene, J gene, CDR3 protein, CDR3 DNA. The D gene is left open where the match is weak. Size is stated for part of the rows, as once, few or many counts, or as a class when the clone is expanded.

d_call: NA
clone_size: many
v_call: TRBV20-1
j_call: TRBJ2-7
cdr3_aa: CSASMGTYEQYF
cdr3_nt: TGCAGTGCTTCAATGGGGACCTACGAGCAGTACTTC

d_call: NA
clone_size: many
v_call: TRBV2
j_call: TRBJ2-7
cdr3_aa: CASNTGDYEQYF
cdr3_nt: TGTGCCAGCAATACGGGGGACTACGAGCAGTACTTC

d_call: NA
clone_size: few
v_call: TRBV5-1
j_call: TRBJ2-7
cdr3_aa: CASSLSNEQYF
cdr3_nt: TGCGCCAGCAGCTTATCGAACGAGCAGTACTTC

d_call: NA
clone_size: many
v_call: TRBV6-5
j_call: TRBJ1-2
cdr3_aa: CASSYSRGSLYGYTF
cdr3_nt: TGTGCCAGCAGTTACTCCCGTGGATCCCTCTATGGCTACACCTTC

d_call: TRBD2
clone_size: few
v_call: TRBV4-2
j_call: TRBJ2-5
cdr3_aa: CASSQDGVAGVETQYF
cdr3_nt: TGTGCCAGCAGCCAAGATGGGGTAGCGGGGGTGGAGACCCAGTACTTC

d_call: TRBD1
clone_size: few
v_call: TRBV29-1
j_call: TRBJ2-7
cdr3_aa: CSVGGGQGAYEQYF
cdr3_nt: TGCAGCGTTGGGGGTGGACAGGGGGCATACGAGCAGTACTTC

d_call: NA
clone_size: few
v_call: TRBV11-2
j_call: TRBJ2-1
cdr3_aa: CASSLLAGNEQFF
cdr3_nt: TGTGCCAGCAGCTTATTAGCAGGCAATGAGCAGTTCTTC

d_call: NA
clone_size: many
v_call: TRBV29-1
j_call: TRBJ2-7
cdr3_aa: CSVEGQGREQYF
cdr3_nt: TGCAGCGTTGAGGGGCAAGGTCGCGAGCAGTACTTC

d_call: TRBD1
clone_size: NA
v_call: TRBV13
j_call: TRBJ1-2
cdr3_aa: CASSPLGQGAHGYTF
cdr3_nt: TGTGCCAGCAGCCCCTTGGGCCAGGGGGCCCATGGCTACACCTTC

d_call: NA
clone_size: few
v_call: TRBV7-2
j_call: TRBJ2-7
cdr3_aa: CASSLASRGGPYEQYF
cdr3_nt: TGTGCCAGCAGCTTAGCCTCACGTGGGGGACCCTACGAGCAGTACTTC

d_call: NA
clone_size: many
v_call: TRBV29-1
j_call: TRBJ2-1
cdr3_aa: CSVVGYNEQFF
cdr3_nt: TGCAGCGTTGTGGGGTACAATGAGCAGTTCTTC

d_call: TRBD1
clone_size: NA
v_call: TRBV29-1
j_call: TRBJ1-4
cdr3_aa: CSAGTGGVEKLFF
cdr3_nt: TGCAGCGCGGGGACAGGGGGCGTTGAAAAACTGTTTTTT

d_call: NA
clone_size: few
v_call: TRBV10-3
j_call: TRBJ2-7
cdr3_aa: CAISESTDSYEQYF
cdr3_nt: TGTGCCATCAGTGAGTCGACAGACTCCTACGAGCAGTACTTC

d_call: TRBD1
clone_size: medium-sized
v_call: TRBV12-3/TRBV12-4
j_call: TRBJ1-1
cdr3_aa: CASSLLGGPEAFF
cdr3_nt: TGTGCCAGCAGTTTATTAGGGGGCCCTGAAGCTTTCTTT

d_call: NA
clone_size: many
v_call: TRBV29-1
j_call: TRBJ1-2
cdr3_aa: CSVHSQGNYGYTF
cdr3_nt: TGCAGCGTCCATTCACAGGGAAACTATGGCTACACCTTC

d_call: NA
clone_size: few
v_call: TRBV5-1
j_call: TRBJ2-5
cdr3_aa: CASRDAFSETQYF
cdr3_nt: TGCGCCAGCCGGGACGCCTTTTCGGAGACCCAGTACTTC

d_call: TRBD1
clone_size: NA
v_call: TRBV6-2/TRBV6-3
j_call: TRBJ2-2
cdr3_aa: CASGSSGTGRTGELFF
cdr3_nt: TGTGCCAGCGGGTCATCCGGGACAGGGAGGACCGGGGAGCTGTTTTTT

d_call: NA
clone_size: NA
v_call: TRBV27
j_call: TRBJ2-3
cdr3_aa: CASSSSWVGGVTDTQYF
cdr3_nt: TGTGCCAGCAGTTCGAGCTGGGTGGGGGGCGTCACAGATACGCAGTATTTT

d_call: NA
clone_size: once
v_call: TRBV20-1
j_call: TRBJ1-1
cdr3_aa: CSVRGKYTEAFF
cdr3_nt: TGCAGTGTCCGGGGGAAGTACACTGAAGCTTTCTTT

d_call: TRBD1
clone_size: few
v_call: TRBV7-9
j_call: TRBJ2-6
cdr3_aa: CASSLGDRVIGANVLTF
cdr3_nt: TGTGCCAGCAGCTTAGGAGACAGGGTGATCGGGGCCAACGTCCTGACTTTC

d_call: NA
clone_size: many
v_call: TRBV18
j_call: TRBJ2-2
cdr3_aa: CASSPQTFMNTGELFF
cdr3_nt: TGTGCCAGCTCACCACAAACCTTCATGAACACCGGGGAGCTGTTTTTT

d_call: NA
clone_size: many
v_call: TRBV20-1
j_call: TRBJ2-5
cdr3_aa: CSARDMETQYF
cdr3_nt: TGCAGTGCCCGGGATATGGAGACCCAGTACTTC

d_call: TRBD1
clone_size: few
v_call: TRBV11-1
j_call: TRBJ1-5
cdr3_aa: CASSVTGANQPQHF
cdr3_nt: TGTGCCAGCAGCGTGACAGGGGCCAATCAGCCCCAGCATTTT

d_call: NA
clone_size: NA
v_call: TRBV6-4
j_call: TRBJ1-2
cdr3_aa: CAIGGAYGYTF
cdr3_nt: TGTGCCATCGGGGGCGCCTATGGCTACACCTTC

d_call: NA
clone_size: few
v_call: TRBV20-1
j_call: TRBJ2-1
cdr3_aa: CSATYRAPLDNEQFF
cdr3_nt: TGCAGTGCTACCTACAGGGCCCCTCTGGACAATGAGCAGTTCTTC

d_call: TRBD1
clone_size: many
v_call: TRBV4-2
j_call: TRBJ1-6
cdr3_aa: CASSRDRGSSPLHF
cdr3_nt: TGTGCCAGCAGCCGAGACAGGGGATCCTCACCCCTCCACTTT

d_call: TRBD2
clone_size: NA
v_call: TRBV7-9
j_call: TRBJ2-7
cdr3_aa: CASTGLAGERYEQYF
cdr3_nt: TGTGCCAGCACGGGACTAGCGGGGGAAAGGTACGAGCAGTACTTC